Each of the 15 T cell receptor beta chains below was sequenced from the same sample in a study of breast tumors, draining lymph nodes, adjacent tissues. Breast cancer patients provided tissue from their axillary draining lymph nodes. TCRdb analysed the multiplex PCR reads with MiXCR anew, one entry per CDR3 protein. Of 250,000 or so distinct CDR3 sequences listed, over 30% were seen once; the top ten hold more than 0.85%. The source material was axillary lymph node tissue. These receptors all come from a female donor with breast cancer. Some clones in this sample may be carry-over from other donors' samples.

As to this clonotype: This may come from a read error, since a much larger clone is one base off. Likely a read error: the CDR3 ends without its conserved phenylalanine or tryptophan. This chain links TRBV2 with TRBJ2-7; tentatively, D is TRBD1 (5 bases). V dropped 3 bases and J dropped 4 bases, with 7 bases sitting between them. Germline V gives CDR1 SNHLY, CDR2 FYNNEI. The CDR3 has 12 residues. The CDR3 nucleotides are TGTGCCAGCAGTGATTCAGGGTACGAGCAGTACCTC. Its translation: CASSDSGYEQYL.

This clonotype was counted at least ten times. For the CDR3, the DNA is TGCGCCAGCAGCCAAAGTCGCAGGGATTCGTGGGGCTACACCTTC. It yields the protein CASSQSRRDSWGYTF. The genes are TRBV4-3 and TRBJ1-2; tentative D call: TRBD1 (5 bases). Germline CDR1 reads LGHNA; CDR2 reads YSLEER. Trimming stripped 2 bases from V and 8 bases from J, with 18 bases between. The CDR3 sequence is 15 residues long.

Remarks on this clonotype: No DNA is shown, since the ends of the CDR3 on it are uncertain; the CDR3 is the one TCRdb lists. V usage is TRBV6-6 and J usage is TRBJ1-3. Ends included, the CDR3 has 21 residues. CDR1 is MNHNY and CDR2 is SVGAGI in the germline V gene (reference sequence). Here the CDR3 reads CASRRLEGSYEQYFGPGTIYF.

This clonotype has only a few counts. Given a much more abundant clone one base away, this may be a read error. The V and J genes are TRBV20-1 and TRBJ2-7; D might be TRBD2 (6 bases). CDR3 length: 14 amino acids. The V gene lost 6 bases and the J gene lost 0 bases, with 15 bases spanning the gap. The germline CDR1 and CDR2 sequences are DFQATT and SNEGSKA (reference sequence). CDR3 region: CSALRGRVSYEQYF. DNA for the CDR3: TGCAGTGCATTGCGGGGCAGAGTCTCCTACGAGCAGTACTTC.

This clonotype occurred many times. The gene calls are TRBV7-6 and TRBJ1-4; 7 nucleotides agree with TRBD1. The germline V gene has CDR1 SGHVS and CDR2 FNYEAQ. V lost 0 bases, J lost 8 bases, and 9 bases stayed unmatched. CDR3 length: 16 amino acids. The CDR3: CASSLAAGLQGEKLFF. The CDR3 region has the DNA TGTGCCAGCAGCTTAGCGGCAGGGTTACAGGGGGAAAAACTGTTTTTT. The full variable domain, in which reference TRBV7-6 and TRBJ1-4 provide the parts outside the CDR3, is GAGVSQSPRYKVTKRGQDVALRCDPISGHVSLYWYRQALGQGPEFLTYFNYEAQQDKSGLPNDRFSAERPEGSISTLTIQRTEQRDSAMYRCASSLAAGLQGEKLFFGSGTQLSVL.

V usage is TRBV6-5 and J usage is TRBJ2-7, with 7 bases aligning to TRBD2. The CDR3 is 14 amino acids. Germline CDR1 MNHEY, CDR2 SVGAGI. J lost 6 bases, V lost 5 bases, and 10 bases had no gene match. CDR3 amino acids: CASSHGGGRGEQYF. The CDR3 DNA sequence: TGTGCCAGCAGTCACGGCGGCGGGAGAGGCGAGCAGTACTTC.

The table lists this clonotype with a few counts. Being one base from a much bigger clone, this may be a read error. J is TRBJ2-7 and V is TRBV7-9; 9 nucleotides line up with TRBD2. Trimming at V came to 5 bases and at J to 0 bases, leaving 20 bases not matched to a gene. The germline CDR1 and CDR2 sequences are SEHNR and FQNEAQ (reference sequence). The CDR3 extends over 20 amino acids. In DNA form, the CDR3 reads TGTGCCAGCAGCCACCCCACCTCCCCCCTTCTAGCGGGGCGCTCCTACGAGCAGTACTTC. This encodes CASSHPTSPLLAGRSYEQYF.

The V and J genes are TRBV10-3 and TRBJ1-2; no reliable D call. Germline values: CDR1 ENHRY, CDR2 SYGVKD. V dropped 6 bases and J dropped 2 bases, with 10 bases sitting between them. This CDR3 region has 13 residues. The CDR3 DNA follows: TGTGCCATCAGCCTGGACGGAAACTATGGCTACACCTTC. This encodes CAISLDGNYGYTF.

With respect to this clonotype: A much larger clonotype is one base distant, so this may be a read error. V is TRBV20-1 and J is TRBJ2-1; TRBD2 agrees at 15 bases. Unmatched junction bases numbered 13, after V lost 4 bases and J lost 12 bases. Germline V gives CDR1 DFQATT, CDR2 SNEGSKA (reference sequence). This CDR3 comprises 16 residues. As DNA, the CDR3 is TGCAGTGCTACCCCCCCCTGGACTAGCGGGGGGGCCGTGCAGTTCTTC. It specifies CSATPPWTSGGAVQFF.

In regard to this clonotype: This likely comes from a read error, as the CDR3 has no conserved phenylalanine or tryptophan at its end. The chain links TRBV19 to TRBJ2-7, with 9 bases that match TRBD1. The CDR3 totals 16 residues. Germline assignment: CDR1 LNHDA and CDR2 SQIVND (reference sequence). The CDR3 reads CASSREIGTGTYGQYS. The CDR3 coding sequence is TGTGCCAGTAGTAGGGAAATCGGGACAGGGACCTACGGGCAGTACTCC.

The rearrangement joins TRBV9 to TRBJ1-1, with a tentative D call TRBD1 (5 bases). Germline CDR1 reads SGDLS; CDR2 reads YYNGEE. The V gene lost 3 bases and the J gene lost 5 bases, with 14 bases spanning the gap. CDR3 length: 14 residues. CDR3 sequence (DNA): TGTGCCAGCAGCGCGTGGAGGGGATGGACTGAAGCTTTCTTT. Encoded protein: CASSAWRGWTEAFF.

This clonotype occurred many times. The CDR3 reads CASSVALREFDEQFF. CDR3 bases: TGTGCCAGCAGCGTAGCTTTGCGGGAGTTCGATGAGCAGTTCTTC. The chain uses TRBV9 and TRBJ2-1; 7 bases map to TRBD2. The CDR3 has 15 amino acids. Germline trimming cut 0 bases from V and 8 bases from J; bases unmatched to any gene: 8. Germline CDR1 SGDLS, CDR2 YYNGEE.

CDR3 bases: TGTGCCCGCCGACTTTTGAGAACTGGGGCCAACGTCCTGACTTTC. Encoded protein: CARRLLRTGANVLTF. V usage is TRBV6-2 or TRBV6-3 and J usage is TRBJ2-6; the D is unclear. V was cut by 11 bases and J by 2 bases, with 16 bases left in between. The CDR3 spans 15 residues. Per the germline V gene, CDR1 is MNHEY and CDR2 is SVGEGT.

This clonotype was seen ten or more times. The chain uses TRBV25-1 and TRBJ2-3; D is unclear. Trimming cost V 3 bases and J 2 bases, with 18 bases left between them. CDR1 and CDR2 (germline): MGHDK, SYGVNS. This CDR3 is 17 amino acids long. For the CDR3, the DNA is TGTGCCAGCAGTGACCCGTCCCTTTCGGTCTTCACAGATACGCAGTATTTT. This encodes CASSDPSLSVFTDTQYF.

The J gene is TRBJ2-1, the V gene TRBV11-2; 10 nucleotides match TRBD2. V was clipped by 0 bases and J by 8 bases; unmatched bases: 16. CDR1 is SGHAT, CDR2 FQNNGV, per germline. The CDR3 runs to 19 residues. The CDR3 region has the DNA TGTGCCAGCAGCTTAGATCCTAGCACTAGCGGGAAGGAGATCGATGAGCAGTTCTTC. Encoded protein: CASSLDPSTSGKEIDEQFF.